The rows below give T cell receptor beta chains drawn from one sample of a study of regulatory T cells in long-lasting Graves disease. TCRdb used MiXCR to reprocess the multiplex PCR reads, holding one entry per CDR3 protein. The table lists 680,000 or so distinct CDR3 sequences, roughly 16% of them singletons. This sample was also put to use in a study of T cells in Graves' hyperthyroidism and ophthalmopathy.

Source: peripheral blood mononuclear cells (PBMCs), taken at new diagnosis, from a patient treated with antithyroid drugs. All receptors derive from a woman aged 25 to 45 with Graves disease. Each CDR3 is given with its conserved first and last residue. A D gene is named only where the DNA matches it firmly. Expanded clones are given a class, and other clones once, few, many or no size at all.

>many|TRBD1|TRBJ1-5|TRBV12-3/TRBV12-4
CASSGPTGGRGQPQHF
>NA|NA|TRBJ2-5|TRBV10-3
CAISEIEWGNLEETQYF
>NA|NA|TRBJ1-5|TRBV6-5
CASSYSTPGVSHQPQHF
>many|NA|TRBJ2-5|TRBV11-2
CASSLVRTVQETQYF
>many|TRBD2|TRBJ2-1|TRBV3-1
CASSQGLAGGNEQFF
>NA|TRBD2|TRBJ2-3|TRBV14
CASSLRLAGNPNPDTQYF
>NA|TRBD2|TRBJ2-1|TRBV28
CASSPSTSGDINEQFF
>many|TRBD1|TRBJ2-2|TRBV7-3
CASSLTGQLAGELFF
>few|TRBD1|TRBJ2-6|TRBV24-1
CATSLGGGGANVLTF
>few|NA|TRBJ1-6|TRBV30
CAWSPSVRSPLHF
>NA|NA|TRBJ1-1|TRBV4-1
CASSQGWTANTEAFF
>many|NA|TRBJ2-2|TRBV24-1
CATSDRARETGELFF
>NA|NA|TRBJ2-5|TRBV20-1
CSARYKLLQETQYF
>few|NA|TRBJ2-6|TRBV27
CASSLLSGANVLTF
>many|NA|TRBJ1-5|TRBV7-2
CASSEAPGRFNQPQHF
>many|NA|TRBJ1-1|TRBV29-1
CSVQGGDTEAFF
>NA|NA|TRBJ1-6|TRBV6-4
CASSVKPTHSPLHF
>few|NA|TRBJ1-1|TRBV11-2
CASSFNPGPNTEAFF
>NA|NA|TRBJ1-3|TRBV7-6
CASSLGQRSSGNTIYF
>many|NA|TRBJ1-5|TRBV7-2
CASSFENGYQPQHF
>NA|NA|TRBJ2-7|TRBV28
CASSLPQRVRWYF
>few|NA|TRBJ1-5|TRBV30
CACQGNSNQPQHF
>NA|NA|TRBJ1-4|TRBV20-1
CSAEIREKLFF
>many|TRBD1|TRBJ2-2|TRBV7-9
CASEIDRGHSWTGELFF
>many|NA|TRBJ2-2|TRBV12-3/TRBV12-4
CASSADRLTGELFF
>few|NA|TRBJ2-7|TRBV28
CASRPFDRFHEQYF
>NA|NA|TRBJ1-2|TRBV20-1
CSAKDHRQGPYGYTF
>few|TRBD1|TRBJ2-7|TRBV7-6
CASSLGDRGTYEQYF
>once|NA|TRBJ2-3|TRBV5-1
CASGEGIHADTQYF
>few|NA|TRBJ1-6|TRBV9
CASSVSSNSPLHF
>many|NA|TRBJ2-2|TRBV30
CAWSAQGPGELFF
>NA|NA|TRBJ1-4|TRBV28
CASSEINNEKLFF
>many|NA|TRBJ2-3|TRBV2
CASSARLVRPDTQYF
>NA|NA|TRBJ2-4|TRBV19
CATKVGDSPTYF
>NA|NA|TRBJ1-1|TRBV3-1
CASSQEWQFGSEAFF
>few|TRBD1|TRBJ2-1|TRBV12-3/TRBV12-4
CASSRDRSSNNEQFF
>once|TRBD1|TRBJ2-1|TRBV9
CASSVGGTDYNEQFF
>NA|TRBD1|TRBJ1-3|TRBV18
CASSPSGGSGNTIYF
>many|TRBD2|TRBJ2-1|TRBV7-9
CASSATSGATYNEQFF
>many|NA|TRBJ2-3|TRBV20-1
CSASHPFGGNTDTQYF
>few|NA|TRBJ1-2|TRBV9
CASSARRGFGYTF
>many|TRBD1|TRBJ1-1|TRBV28
CASSLSGGMTAFF
>few|NA|TRBJ2-3|TRBV10-3
CATAQADTQYF
>many|NA|TRBJ1-2|TRBV6-5
CASSYSSNFNYGYTF
>NA|TRBD1|TRBJ2-7|TRBV27
CASRVGQVAYEQYF
>many|TRBD1|TRBJ1-1|TRBV5-1
CASSPATGSYTEAFF
>many|NA|TRBJ1-2|TRBV7-9
CASSAGTTGGYTF
>NA|NA|TRBJ2-7|TRBV19
CASMDGGPPYEQYF
>few|TRBD2|TRBJ2-3|TRBV5-1
CASSLLAGASDTQYF
>NA|NA|TRBJ2-7|TRBV7-7
CASSDTSGEQYF
>once|TRBD2|TRBJ2-5|TRBV9
CASSVGPGGRETQYF
>NA|NA|TRBJ1-5|TRBV19
CASSMGKANQPQHF
>many|TRBD2|TRBJ2-7|TRBV6-1
CASSPGLAGANYEQYF
>many|NA|TRBJ2-5|TRBV7-9
CASSWEWGVSTEETQYF
>NA|NA|TRBJ2-3|TRBV6-4
CASSSGTERHTQYF
>many|NA|TRBJ2-1|TRBV11-2
CASNQFADRQFF
>many|NA|TRBJ2-1|TRBV5-1
CASQSGTQGYNEQFF
>few|NA|TRBJ2-7|TRBV6-1
CASKNRPDRSSYEQYF